The present T cell receptor beta chain was sequenced within a study of Ad26.COV2.S vaccination and SARS-CoV-2 variants (dated by TCRdb to about 2021). Study-wide context: Donors in the vaccine arm were drawn from COV1001, a phase I-IIa trial of Ad26.COV2.S in healthy adults that was multicentre, randomized, double-blind and placebo-controlled. Investigators did not know the trial group allocation while performing experiments and assessing outcomes. Ad26.COV2.S was given intramuscularly at 5x10^10 or 1x10^11 viral particles, as a single shot or as two shots 56 days apart. A total of approximately 30 samples were included in the TCR-sequenced set, comprising around 19 Ad26.COV2.S vaccine recipients, 5 placebo recipients and 8 SARS-CoV-2 convalescent individuals. Sequencing of the TCRbeta repertoire served to evaluate the specificity and breadth of SARS-CoV-2-reactive T cell receptors following Ad26.COV2.S vaccination. Trial participants were randomized into five groups of five, in which low-dose or high-dose Ad26.COV2.S was given once or twice, or placebo was given on both occasions. General study outcomes and caveats: The study lacked the statistical power to compare responses across vaccine doses or regimens. The authors noted that the TCR breadth and depth analyses may have underestimated total T cell responses. Compared with placebo recipients, Ad26.COV2.S recipients showed higher spike-specific TCR breadth (P = 0.0014). After vaccination, substantial breadth of spike-specific CD8+ and CD4+ T cell responses was reported. Vaccine and placebo recipients had similar non-spike TCR breadth, a finding consistent with the vaccine containing only spike.

TCRbeta CDR3 regions were sequenced with the immunoSEQ Assay. After extraction, genomic DNA underwent amplification by bias-controlled multiplex PCR, followed by high-throughput sequencing. As for the original processing: To quantify the absolute abundance of every unique TCRbeta CDR3 region, sequences were collapsed and filtered. T cell fraction was estimated by normalizing TCRbeta template counts to usable DNA, which was measured by amplifying reference genes present in all nucleated cells. Repertoire TCRs were annotated as SARS-CoV-2-specific by exact matching of V gene, CDR3 amino acid sequence and J gene to a known reactive TCR set. The reference SARS-CoV-2 TCR set was derived from MIRA and filtered for enrichment in COVID-19-positive ImmuneCODE repertoires, a step that removed public or cross-reactive TCRs. Based on the MIRA antigens, annotated TCRs were further analysed at the level of specific ORF or position within ORF. Depth was the summed frequency of annotated unique rearrangements, while breadth was defined as annotated unique rearrangements over total unique productive rearrangements. Two-sided Wilcoxon rank-sum tests were used to compare TCR breadth between groups. TCRdb limited this immuneACCESS table to in-frame rearrangements with V and J called. A share of clones is missing; checked studies link under half to unresolved V genes, and the rest is unexplained. V, J and clone size were drawn from that table, and D and trimming were deduced from the DNA. This sample has about 480,000 clones in its table, and around nine tenths of those were observed once. The top ten constitute 13% of the sample.

The treatment or condition label, as the study defines it: roughly 19 received Ad26.COV2.S at low or high dose, single or two shots; about 5 received placebo; per-sample allocation not given. Repertoires of vaccine and placebo recipients were sequenced from samples collected on day 63 after the first injection. Between 29 July and 7 August 2020, Cohort 1b enrolled about 27 adults aged 18-55 years at one site in Boston, USA. Ad26.COV2.S was a replication-incompetent adenovirus type 26 vector that expressed a prefusion-stabilized SARS-CoV-2 spike protein derived from the original Wuhan strain. The CDR3 sequence holds 14 residues, the cysteine and phenylalanine included. The DNA shown is the 42-base CDR3, in frame from base 1. From a lookup of the germline V gene, CDR1 and CDR2 are SGHTA and FQGTGA. Compared with germline, V lacks 2 bases and J lacks 2 bases; bases without a gene match: 2. The sample holds one count of this clone. Its recognized antigen is unknown. Base-call qualities are not available, and no considerably larger clone is one nucleotide away.

The rearrangement joined TRBV7-3 to TRBJ2-5; the central 7 bases match TRBD1. The starting material was peripheral blood, obtained in a trial of Ad26.COV2.S vaccine versus placebo. The source is a person between 18 and 59 years old who received the Ad26.COV2.S COVID-19 vaccine or a placebo. The CDR3: CASSLAGGQETQYF. The sequenced DNA is TGTGCCAGCAGCTTAGCAGGGGGTCAAGAGACCCAGTACTTC.